The source of this TCR beta chain is a study of blood T cell repertoires in COVID-19. Study as a whole: Whether acute or convalescent, the COVID-19 samples came from the United States, Italy and Spain. T cells, B-cell-depleted T cells, or PBMCs supplied cDNA or gDNA.

Authors' methods: Estimates of nucleated cell counts were drawn from the amplification of reference gene primers. Measured with immunoSEQ multiplex PCR; TCRdb has only the in-frame clones, and not every one. Clone size and the V and J calls come from that table; the DNA yielded D and trimming. The sample includes about 71,000 clones, roughly 80% of them seen just once. The length of the CDR3 is 21 residues. Germline V lookup: CDR1 SGHRS, CDR2 YFSETQ. With 4 bases removed from V and 1 base from J, the gap between germline ends came to 32 bases. The sequenced sample was peripheral blood. The origin of this receptor is a woman of 80 years or more with acute or convalescent COVID-19. The J gene is TRBJ1-2, the V gene TRBV5-1, with D tentatively TRBD1 (5 bases). CDR3 region: CASSPRNPTQGILWDNYGYTF. The CDR3 nucleotides read TGCGCCAGCAGCCCTCGTAACCCTACCCAGGGCATTCTCTGGGATAACTATGGCTACACCTTC.